Here is one T cell receptor (beta chain) with its context. The trim removed 9 bases at V and 4 bases at J, leaving 10 bases unmatched. The CDR3 runs to 16 residues. The germline gives CDR1 LNHDA, CDR2 SQIVND (reference sequence). The data belong to a study of blood T cell repertoires in COVID-19. For the study at large: The study drew acute and convalescent COVID-19 samples from the United States, Italy and Spain.

Generated by immunoSEQ multiplex PCR, the TCRdb table keeps only in-frame clones and is missing some. Among 200,000 to 300,000 clones listed, about nine tenths were seen once. Sequenced material: peripheral blood. This receptor was identified in a man in his sixties who had recovered from COVID-19. The chain recombines TRBV19 with TRBJ1-6, with TRBD1 matching 9 bases. For the CDR3, the DNA is TGTGCCAGCCACGACCCGGGACAGGGATATAATTCACCCCTCCACTTT. It yields the protein CASHDPGQGYNSPLHF.